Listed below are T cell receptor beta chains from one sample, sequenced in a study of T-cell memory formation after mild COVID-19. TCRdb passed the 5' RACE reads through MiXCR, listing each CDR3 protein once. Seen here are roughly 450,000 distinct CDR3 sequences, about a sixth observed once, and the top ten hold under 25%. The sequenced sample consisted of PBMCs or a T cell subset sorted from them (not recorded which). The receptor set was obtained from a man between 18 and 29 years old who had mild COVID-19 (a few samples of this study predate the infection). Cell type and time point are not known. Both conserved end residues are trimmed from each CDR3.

CDR3aa: ASSLMGAASGNTIY
v_gene: TRBV11-2

CDR3aa: ASRTSSSSYNEQF
v_gene: TRBV5-1

CDR3aa: SARRAGEETQY
v_gene: TRBV20-1

CDR3aa: ASRATSPLH
v_gene: TRBV6-6

CDR3aa: ASRPRTGPNTEAF
v_gene: TRBV6-2/TRBV6-3

CDR3aa: ASSKAGDSNYGYT
v_gene: TRBV21-1

CDR3aa: ASILGGISNQPQH
v_gene: TRBV6-6

CDR3aa: ASSFSSGGRTDTQY
v_gene: TRBV5-1

CDR3aa: ASSPLLAESTDTQY
v_gene: TRBV11-2

CDR3aa: ASSPAGGAEAF
v_gene: TRBV27

CDR3aa: ASSQVGLSEKLF
v_gene: TRBV14

CDR3aa: ASSLGDSGIRGAF
v_gene: TRBV12-3/TRBV12-4

CDR3aa: ASSLPGQANTEAF
v_gene: TRBV6-6

CDR3aa: ASSSDRGQTQY
v_gene: TRBV7-3

CDR3aa: ASSSGGVGSGYT
v_gene: TRBV5-1

CDR3aa: ATSRNSGTANYYGYT
v_gene: TRBV15

CDR3aa: AHGRGETQY
v_gene: TRBV6-2/TRBV6-3

CDR3aa: ASSQRTENYGYT
v_gene: TRBV3-1

CDR3aa: ASSPWQVGDEKLF
v_gene: TRBV7-9

CDR3aa: ASSTGQGNTEAF
v_gene: TRBV5-1

CDR3aa: ASSLPSYNEQF
v_gene: TRBV28

CDR3aa: ASSPRWGGTGELF
v_gene: TRBV7-6

CDR3aa: ASSYGQRNTEAF
v_gene: TRBV5-6

CDR3aa: ASSLRQGGTEAF
v_gene: TRBV11-2

CDR3aa: ASSSGGNEQF
v_gene: TRBV11-3

CDR3aa: ASSAWGGTDTQY
v_gene: TRBV9

CDR3aa: ASSHAGGTDTQY
v_gene: TRBV4-3

CDR3aa: ASSYRRDSNQPQH
v_gene: TRBV6-6

CDR3aa: ASSFAALNTEAF
v_gene: TRBV7-9

CDR3aa: ASSQGPGETYEQY
v_gene: TRBV4-1

CDR3aa: ASSQMRDRSKGYT
v_gene: TRBV4-1

CDR3aa: ASSYPTLGWTYGYT
v_gene: TRBV7-9

CDR3aa: ASSQDLLTAVYGYT
v_gene: TRBV4-3

CDR3aa: ASRRDYSALNTEAF
v_gene: TRBV2

CDR3aa: AWSVGQNTEAF
v_gene: TRBV30

CDR3aa: ASSQDSSGGSYEQY
v_gene: TRBV4-1

CDR3aa: ASSLGHGPNTDTQY
v_gene: TRBV5-1

CDR3aa: ASSLTGAPQETQY
v_gene: TRBV7-7

CDR3aa: ASREQGHGSPLH
v_gene: TRBV7-2

CDR3aa: ASSQDPAGAGGETQY
v_gene: TRBV4-3

CDR3aa: ASSYATGNQPQH
v_gene: TRBV6-6

CDR3aa: ASSSPGTGIQPQH
v_gene: TRBV28

CDR3aa: ASSLDRANEKLF
v_gene: TRBV7-2

CDR3aa: ASSIPGTAGYEQY
v_gene: TRBV6-1

CDR3aa: ASSYLSRPYTEAF
v_gene: TRBV6-2/TRBV6-3

CDR3aa: ASSDPLNPTYEQY
v_gene: TRBV2

CDR3aa: ASSVLAGAETQY
v_gene: TRBV2

CDR3aa: ASSSDQGGYTEAF
v_gene: TRBV12-3/TRBV12-4

CDR3aa: ASSLGLAVPNTGELF
v_gene: TRBV6-6

CDR3aa: ASSVESQLQETQY
v_gene: TRBV9

CDR3aa: ASSLQGPGLETQY
v_gene: TRBV7-2

CDR3aa: ASSRTGGEETQY
v_gene: TRBV7-6

CDR3aa: ASSESGFYEQY
v_gene: TRBV10-2

CDR3aa: ASSGDRALAKNIQY
v_gene: TRBV28

CDR3aa: ASSYSIAGVAEQF
v_gene: TRBV6-5